These 10 T cell receptor beta chains originate from one sample sequenced in a study of blood T cell repertoires in COVID-19. Using immunoSEQ multiplex PCR, the repertoire was profiled, and TCRdb retains in-frame clones only, with some absent. The sample holds tens of thousands of clones; 80% are singletons and the top ten take approximately 15%. The material sequenced was peripheral blood. The receptors here all came from a woman in her seventies with acute or convalescent COVID-19.

The rearrangement links TRBV24-1 to TRBJ2-5, with TRBD2 matching 7 bases. Germline CDR1 reads KGHDR; CDR2 reads SFDVKD. CDR3 size: 15 residues. The junction had 10 bases not matched to a gene; V was cut back by 9 bases and J by 1 base. CDR3 DNA: TGTGCCACCGGGGATGGCGGGGGAGTCCAAGAGACCCAGTACTTC. Residues: CATGDGGGVQETQYF.

V and J are TRBV15 and TRBJ1-3; 12 bases align to TRBD1. After removal of 1 base from V and 2 bases from J, the junction contained 15 bases not matched to a gene. The CDR3 has 21 amino acids. Germline V CDR1 and CDR2: LNHNV, YYDKDF (reference sequence). CDR3 protein: CATSRGPTLRDRGQAGNTIYF. In DNA, the CDR3 is TGTGCCACCAGCAGAGGCCCCACGCTCCGGGACAGGGGGCAGGCTGGAAACACCATATATTTT.

This clone was recorded a few times. V and J are TRBV2 and TRBJ1-5, with D possibly matching TRBD1 (5 bases). CDR1 is SNHLY and CDR2 is FYNNEI in the germline V gene. The CDR3 extends over 14 amino acids. V lost 3 bases and J lost 4, with 10 bases in between. CDR3 bases: TGTGCCAGCAGTGATCCGACAGCTAATCAGCCCCAGCATTTT. It encodes CASSDPTANQPQHF.

The DNA of the CDR3 is TGTGCCAGCAGTGGACAGGGGAACACTGAAGCTTTCTTT. This translates into CASSGQGNTEAFF. This chain connects TRBV2 to TRBJ1-1, with TRBD1 matching over 7 bases. Germline V gene data show CDR1 as SNHLY and CDR2 as FYNNEI. Trimming at V came to 4 bases and at J to 1 base, leaving 0 bases not matched to a gene. This CDR3 spans 13 amino acids.

The V and J genes are TRBV6-6 and TRBJ2-5; D might be TRBD2 (6 bases). Trimming cost V 2 bases and J 5 bases, with 18 bases left between them. This CDR3 is 16 amino acids long. The germline CDR1 and CDR2 sequences are MNHNY and SVGAGI (reference sequence). This CDR3 reads CASSYGGAGPSETQYF. CDR3 DNA: TGTGCCAGCAGTTACGGTGGGGCGGGACCTTCGGAGACCCAGTACTTC.

The V and J genes are TRBV2 and TRBJ1-5; 7 bases line up with TRBD1. V trimming: 4 bases; J trimming: 10 bases; junction bases outside the gene matches: 10. Germline CDR1 and CDR2: SNHLY and FYNNEI. This CDR3 comprises 14 residues. The CDR3 region is CASSGNRGLGPQHF. The CDR3 DNA follows: TGTGCCAGCAGTGGGAACAGGGGTTTAGGACCCCAGCATTTT.

This rearrangement joins TRBV28 to TRBJ2-1; the match to TRBD1 covers 7 bases. J lost 4 bases, V lost 6 bases, and 9 bases had no gene match. Germline V CDR1 and CDR2: MDHEN, SYDVKM. This CDR3 spans 15 amino acids. CDR3 coding DNA: TGTGCCAGCAGGACGACAGGGCCCCGTTACAATGAGCAGTTCTTC. This codes for CASRTTGPRYNEQFF. Full variable domain (remainder filled in from reference TRBV28 and TRBJ2-1): DVKVTQSSRYLVKRTGEKVFLECVQDMDHENMFWYRQDPGLGLRLIYFSYDVKMKEKGDIPEGYSVSREKKERFSLILESASTNQTSMYLCASRTTGPRYNEQFFGPGTRLTVL.

V is TRBV6-5 and J is TRBJ1-4; 8 bases align to TRBD1. The CDR3 sequence is 16 residues long. Germline V gene lookup returns CDR1 MNHEY and CDR2 SVGAGI. J was trimmed by 5 bases and V by 2 bases; bases with no gene match: 7. The CDR3 nucleotides are TGTGCCAGCAGTTACGCTTACGGGACAGGAAATGAAAAACTGTTTTTT. Translated: CASSYAYGTGNEKLFF.

The chain combines TRBV25-1 with TRBJ2-7; TRBD2 agrees at 11 bases. Germline-derived CDR1 and CDR2 are MGHDK and SYGVNS. The CDR3 is 15 amino acids. The junction had 5 bases not matched to a gene; V was cut back by 3 bases and J by 4 bases. CDR3 sequence reads: CASSERASGRYEQYF. In DNA form, the CDR3 reads TGTGCCAGCAGTGAGCGGGCTAGCGGGAGGTACGAGCAGTACTTC.

The chain uses TRBV28 and TRBJ2-1; TRBD1 aligns across 9 bases. Germline V gene lookup returns CDR1 MDHEN and CDR2 SYDVKM. V gave up 5 bases and J gave up 6 bases; unmatched junction bases: 5. CDR3 length: 14 residues. CDR3 protein: CASSRDRVINEQFF. The CDR3 DNA sequence: TGTGCCAGCAGTAGGGACAGGGTTATCAATGAGCAGTTCTTC. The whole variable domain, remainder taken from reference TRBV28 and TRBJ2-1, is DVKVTQSSRYLVKRTGEKVFLECVQDMDHENMFWYRQDPGLGLRLIYFSYDVKMKEKGDIPEGYSVSREKKERFSLILESASTNQTSMYLCASSRDRVINEQFFGPGTRLTVL.